The present TCR beta chain was sequenced within a study of CD8 T cells in Susac syndrome. Overall study: Intravenous immunoglobulin alone or corticosteroids were being given to patients with Susac syndrome at blood draw, unless they were therapy-naive.

In blood CD8+ and CD4+ T cells, TCR beta underwent sequencing. Germline loops: CDR1 SGHTA, CDR2 FQGNSA. Trimming took 1 base from V and 0 from J; bases not matched to a gene: 0. CDR3 length: 15 residues. RNA, at about 0.5 to 1 ug, was reverse transcribed with random hexamers. TCR beta CDR3 was amplified by immunoSEQ covering 54 Vbeta and 13 Jbeta. MiXCR, run by TCRdb on the immunoSEQ multiplex PCR reads, gives a single entry per CDR3 protein. The sample shows 150,000 to 200,000 distinct CDR3 sequences, 85% to 95% of them seen only once. This clonotype was counted a few times. Sequencing was carried out using CD4+ T cells from PBMCs. The rearrangement uses TRBV7-2 and TRBJ2-7, with TRBD2 matching over 10 bases. This TCR derives from a human donor with Susac syndrome. The CDR3 nucleotides read TGTGCCAGCAGCTTAGGACTAGCGGGCTCCTACGAGCAGTACTTC. Its translation is CASSLGLAGSYEQYF.